A selection of T cell receptor beta chains follows, all from one sample in a study of regulatory T cells in long-lasting Graves disease. TCRdb itself ran the multiplex PCR reads through MiXCR, one entry per CDR3 protein. The table lists more than 450,000 distinct CDR3 sequences, around 15% of them singletons. This sample was shared with a second study, whose subject was T cells in Graves' hyperthyroidism and ophthalmopathy.

This material consisted of peripheral blood mononuclear cells (PBMCs), taken at new diagnosis, from a patient treated with antithyroid drugs. These receptors were obtained from a man aged 40-49 years with Graves disease. Both conserved end residues are part of each CDR3. The order of the fields is J gene, CDR3 length, clone size, D gene, V gene, CDR3 protein, CDR3 DNA. D genes are given only for firm matches. Expanded clones get a size class; other rows say once, few or many, or leave the size out.

TRBJ2-1 | 13 | few | - | TRBV10-2 | CASSESTGNEQFF | TGCGCCAGCAGTGAGTCAACGGGCAATGAGCAGTTCTTC
TRBJ2-5 | 17 | many | TRBD2 | TRBV2 | CASSESEGTSDQETQYF | TGTGCCAGCAGTGAAAGCGAAGGGACTAGCGACCAAGAGACCCAGTACTTC
TRBJ2-1 | 14 | - | TRBD2 | TRBV6-2/TRBV6-3 | CASNPLAGNNEQFF | TGTGCCAGCAATCCACTAGCGGGGAACAATGAGCAGTTCTTC
TRBJ2-7 | 14 | - | TRBD1 | TRBV28 | CASKATGVSYEQYF | TGTGCCAGCAAAGCGACAGGGGTCTCCTACGAGCAGTACTTC
TRBJ2-7 | 14 | many | - | TRBV28 | CASSSGAPTKEQYF | TGTGCCAGCAGTTCAGGCGCTCCGACTAAGGAGCAGTACTTC
TRBJ1-1 | 14 | - | TRBD1 | TRBV6-5 | CASSYGQGWTEAFF | TGTGCCAGCAGCTACGGACAGGGGTGGACTGAAGCTTTCTTT
TRBJ1-1 | 15 | many | - | TRBV27 | CASSLSGGVNTEAFF | TGTGCCAGCAGTTTATCCGGGGGAGTGAACACTGAAGCTTTCTTT
TRBJ1-1 | 15 | many | - | TRBV3-1 | CASSNMAGEDTEAFF | TGTGCCAGCAGCAATATGGCAGGGGAGGATACTGAAGCTTTCTTT
TRBJ2-1 | 14 | few | TRBD2 | TRBV2 | CASMVQRESGEQFF | TGTGCCAGCATGGTACAGCGGGAGTCTGGTGAGCAGTTCTTC
TRBJ2-7 | 14 | many | - | TRBV5-1 | CASSLDGQSYEQYF | TGCGCCAGCAGCTTGGATGGACAGTCCTACGAGCAGTACTTC
TRBJ2-1 | 13 | - | - | TRBV6-2/TRBV6-3 | CASSGTIDNEQFF | TGTGCCAGCAGTGGTACTATCGACAATGAGCAGTTCTTC
TRBJ2-5 | 15 | few | - | TRBV18 | CASSPPGHSQETQYF | TGTGCCAGCTCACCCCCGGGACACTCACAAGAGACCCAGTACTTC
TRBJ2-1 | 13 | many | - | TRBV5-1 | CASNRLSYNEQFF | TGCGCCAGCAACCGGCTCTCCTACAATGAGCAGTTCTTC
TRBJ2-1 | 11 | many | - | TRBV7-2 | CASSPSNEQFF | TGTGCCAGCAGCCCTAGCAATGAGCAGTTCTTC
TRBJ1-6 | 14 | - | - | TRBV12-3/TRBV12-4 | CASTLGGRISPLHF | TGTGCCAGCACCCTGGGTGGCCGGATTTCACCCCTCCACTTT
TRBJ2-3 | 15 | many | TRBD2 | TRBV20-1 | CSARRTSGNTDTQYF | TGCAGTGCTAGAAGAACTAGCGGGAACACAGATACGCAGTATTTT
TRBJ2-7 | 17 | - | - | TRBV13 | CASSFHLLASPVYEQYF | TGTGCCAGCAGCTTTCACCTCCTAGCGTCCCCGGTTTACGAGCAGTACTTC
TRBJ2-1 | 14 | many | - | TRBV11-3 | CASSPRDFDNEQFF | TGTGCCAGCAGCCCAAGGGACTTCGACAATGAGCAGTTCTTC
TRBJ2-5 | 14 | - | - | TRBV28 | CASSPQTRQETQYF | TGTGCCAGCAGTCCCCAGACTAGGCAAGAGACCCAGTACTTC
TRBJ2-1 | 16 | - | TRBD1 | TRBV29-1 | CSVEGPDRGSYNEQFF | TGCAGCGTTGAAGGTCCAGACAGGGGCTCCTACAATGAGCAGTTCTTC
TRBJ2-1 | 14 | many | - | TRBV24-1 | CATSDLELHNEQFF | TGTGCCACCAGTGATTTGGAACTCCACAATGAGCAGTTCTTC
TRBJ2-4 | 16 | many | - | TRBV28 | CASSFLGRGAKNIQYF | TGTGCCAGCAGTTTTCTAGGCAGGGGTGCCAAAAACATTCAGTACTTC
TRBJ2-2 | 16 | few | - | TRBV25-1 | CASSEFSSSYTGELFF | TGTGCCAGCAGTGAATTCTCTAGCAGTTACACCGGGGAGCTGTTTTTT
TRBJ2-7 | 16 | - | - | TRBV10-3 | CAISEQPPQGRYEQYF | TGTGCCATCAGTGAACAACCCCCCCAGGGACGCTACGAGCAGTACTTC
TRBJ2-5 | 15 | few | - | TRBV12-3/TRBV12-4 | CASSSNLARGETQYF | TGTGCCAGCAGCTCGAATCTAGCGAGGGGAGAGACCCAGTACTTC
TRBJ2-7 | 14 | many | TRBD1 | TRBV12-3/TRBV12-4 | CASSPRDRGYEQYF | TGTGCCAGCAGTCCCCGGGACAGGGGCTACGAGCAGTACTTC
TRBJ2-3 | 15 | many | - | TRBV14 | CASSHRQAMFDTQYF | TGTGCCAGCAGCCACCGACAGGCCATGTTCGATACGCAGTATTTT
TRBJ1-5 | 13 | many | - | TRBV6-1 | CASSGGGNQPQHF | TGTGCCAGCAGTGGAGGGGGTAATCAGCCCCAGCATTTT
TRBJ2-7 | 14 | many | - | TRBV12-3/TRBV12-4 | CASSSRGATYEQYF | TGTGCCAGCAGTAGTCGGGGTGCAACCTACGAGCAGTACTTC
TRBJ1-1 | 12 | many | TRBD1 | TRBV3-1 | CASTDRGTEAFF | TGTGCCAGCACTGACAGGGGCACTGAAGCTTTCTTT
TRBJ1-5 | 15 | few | - | TRBV19 | CASMTGHGRNQPQHF | TGTGCCAGTATGACGGGACACGGAAGAAATCAGCCCCAGCATTTT
TRBJ2-7 | 11 | few | TRBD1 | TRBV28 | CASSPRTGRYF | TGTGCCAGCAGTCCTAGGACAGGGCGGTACTTC
TRBJ2-7 | 23 | many | TRBD2 | TRBV29-1 | CSVEVRSPHRGTSGRGTSYEQYF | TGCAGCGTTGAAGTTAGATCCCCCCATCGGGGGACTAGCGGGAGAGGGACCTCCTACGAGCAGTACTTC